Presented here are 10 T cell receptor beta chains from one specimen sequenced in a study of T cell responses to AZD1222 COVID-19 vaccine. Method: immunoSEQ multiplex PCR; TCRdb's copy keeps in-frame clones and lacks some. The table has under 150,000 clones, about 91% seen once. The sample in question was peripheral blood, obtained on day 0 of AZD1222 vaccination. The receptor set was obtained from an adult in good health.

This clone occurred once. The CDR3 is CASSLDWLGGLEDYGYTF. Written as DNA, the CDR3 is TGTGCCAGCAGCTTAGACTGGCTCGGGGGCCTGGAAGATTATGGCTACACCTTC. The V and J genes are TRBV7-2 and TRBJ1-2, with a possible D match to TRBD1 (6 bases). Germline CDR1 reads SGHTA; CDR2 reads FQGNSA. Trimming took 1 base from V and 5 from J, leaving 23 bases between them. This CDR3 contains 18 residues. The variable domain in full, with the rest retrieved from reference TRBV7-2 and TRBJ1-2, is GAGVSQSPSNKVTEKGKDVELRCDPISGHTALYWYRQSLGQGLEFLIYFQGNSAPDKSGLPSDRFSAERTGGSVSTLTIQRTQQEDSAVYLCASSLDWLGGLEDYGYTFGSGTRLTVV.

The gene calls are TRBV7-8 and TRBJ1-5, with D perhaps TRBD1 (5 bases). The V gene's germline CDR1 is SGHVS and CDR2 FQNEAQ. V was pared by 6 bases and J by 4 bases, with 19 bases between. The CDR3 covers 16 residues. CDR3 in amino acids: CASRNIGTGENQPQHF. CDR3 coding DNA: TGTGCCAGCAGGAACATAGGGACGGGAGAAAATCAGCCCCAGCATTTT.

The rearrangement links TRBV15 to TRBJ1-2; 7 bases fit TRBD1. This CDR3 has 18 amino acids. The V segment lost 0 bases and the J segment 4 bases; nucleotides outside the gene matches: 14. Germline V CDR1 and CDR2: LNHNV, YYDKDF (reference sequence). CDR3 sequence: CATSRDKLRDSHGYGYTF. The DNA of the CDR3 is TGTGCCACCAGCAGAGATAAGCTGCGGGACAGTCACGGCTATGGCTACACCTTC.

The chain combines TRBV3-1 (or the pseudogene TRBV3-2) with TRBJ1-5; possible D gene TRBD1, 5 bases. Trimming removed 1 base from V and 0 bases from J, with 7 bases in between. The CDR3 is made up of 15 amino acids. Germline V gene data show CDR1 as LGHDT and CDR2 as YNNKEL (reference sequence). The CDR3 nucleotides are TGTGCCAGCAGCCAAGGAGGGGATAGCAATCAGCCCCAGCATTTT. Its protein is CASSQGGDSNQPQHF.

The chain joins TRBV10-3 to TRBJ1-1; no reliable D call. Germline CDR1 ENHRY, CDR2 SYGVKD. Trimming shortened V by 11 bases and J by 1 base, and 11 bases separated the two germline ends. The CDR3 runs 12 residues. The CDR3 bases are TGTGCCGCCCAGGAGCCGAACACTGAAGCTTTCTTT. It codes for CAAQEPNTEAFF.

The V and J genes are TRBV4-1 and TRBJ2-7; TRBD2 agrees at 7 bases. The CDR3 has 15 amino acids. Germline-derived CDR1 and CDR2 are MGHRA and YSYEKL. V trimming: 3 bases; J trimming: 5 bases; junction bases outside the gene matches: 10. The CDR3 DNA reads as TGCGCCAGCAGCCACCCAGCGGGAAGCGCGAACGAGCAGTACTTC. This gives the protein CASSHPAGSANEQYF.

The chain has TRBV19 and TRBJ1-4; D unresolved. Germline V CDR1 and CDR2: LNHDA, SQIVND (reference sequence). This CDR3 has 15 amino acids. Between the trimmed V and J ends, which lost 6 bases and 0 bases, there was a span of 11 bases. CDR3 coding DNA: TGTGCCAGTAGAAAGCGTTGGGCAACTAATGAAAAACTGTTTTTT. It is translated as CASRKRWATNEKLFF. Full variable domain (outside the CDR3, taken from reference TRBV19 and TRBJ1-4): DGGITQSPKYLFRKEGQNVTLSCEQNLNHDAMYWYRQDPGQGLRLIYYSQIVNDFQKGDIAEGYSVSREKKESFPLTVTSAQKNPTAFYLCASRKRWATNEKLFFGSGTQLSVL.

This chain uses TRBV11-2 with TRBJ2-7, with 14 positions matching TRBD2. This CDR3 comprises 17 residues. Trimming cost V 5 bases and J 1 base; bases outside gene matches: 7. The germline gives CDR1 SGHAT, CDR2 FQNNGV. DNA for the CDR3: TGTGCCAGCAGCCCCGGGACTAGCGGGAGTGCGTCCTACGAGCAGTACTTC. Amino acids: CASSPGTSGSASYEQYF. The full variable domain, completed using reference TRBV11-2 and TRBJ2-7, is EAGVAQSPRYKIIEKRQSVAFWCNPISGHATLYWYQQILGQGPKLLIQFQNNGVVDDSQLPKDRFSAERLKGVDSTLKIQPAKLEDSAVYLCASSPGTSGSASYEQYFGPGTRLTVT.

The chain recombines TRBV25-1 with TRBJ2-5; D is perhaps TRBD1 or TRBD2 (5 bases each). This CDR3 comprises 14 residues. CDR1 is MGHDK and CDR2 is SYGVNS in the germline V gene. V lost 6 bases and J lost 4, with 15 bases in between. The chain's CDR3 is CASSPGPIRETQYF. As DNA, the CDR3 is TGTGCCAGCAGCCCGGGACCGATTAGAGAGACCCAGTACTTC.

The chain links TRBV5-6 to TRBJ1-2; D not resolved. Germline CDR1 is SGHDT and CDR2 is YYEEEE. CDR3 size: 15 residues. The V and J ends lost 0 bases and 8 bases respectively, with 17 bases between them. CDR3 sequence (DNA): TGTGCCAGCAGCTTGGGCGGGGTAGGAGGTGGCGGCTACACCTTC. Its protein product is CASSLGGVGGGGYTF.